The sequence of this TCR beta chain was determined in a study of blood T cell repertoires in COVID-19. On the study more broadly: Samples taken during acute and convalescent COVID-19 were collected in the United States, Italy and Spain. PBMCs, B-cell-depleted T cells, or T cells provided the cDNA or gDNA that made up the material.

The authors' processing: Amplification of reference gene primers provided the estimated nucleated cell counts. Sequenced by immunoSEQ multiplex PCR; TCRdb stores in-frame clones only, minus some. Clone size and the V and J calls come from that table; the DNA yielded D and trimming. The sample yields fewer than 50,000 clones, around 90% seen once. CDR1 is SQVTM, CDR2 ANQGSEA, per germline. The CDR3 runs 13 residues. V was clipped by 4 bases and J by 5 bases, with 12 bases between them. Material: peripheral blood. The TCR originated in a man between 60 and 75 years old with active or convalescent COVID-19. The V and J genes are TRBV29-1 and TRBJ2-1; D is possibly TRBD1 (5 bases). The CDR3 spells CSVVPTENNEQFF. The DNA of the CDR3 is TGCAGCGTTGTGCCGACAGAAAACAATGAGCAGTTCTTC.